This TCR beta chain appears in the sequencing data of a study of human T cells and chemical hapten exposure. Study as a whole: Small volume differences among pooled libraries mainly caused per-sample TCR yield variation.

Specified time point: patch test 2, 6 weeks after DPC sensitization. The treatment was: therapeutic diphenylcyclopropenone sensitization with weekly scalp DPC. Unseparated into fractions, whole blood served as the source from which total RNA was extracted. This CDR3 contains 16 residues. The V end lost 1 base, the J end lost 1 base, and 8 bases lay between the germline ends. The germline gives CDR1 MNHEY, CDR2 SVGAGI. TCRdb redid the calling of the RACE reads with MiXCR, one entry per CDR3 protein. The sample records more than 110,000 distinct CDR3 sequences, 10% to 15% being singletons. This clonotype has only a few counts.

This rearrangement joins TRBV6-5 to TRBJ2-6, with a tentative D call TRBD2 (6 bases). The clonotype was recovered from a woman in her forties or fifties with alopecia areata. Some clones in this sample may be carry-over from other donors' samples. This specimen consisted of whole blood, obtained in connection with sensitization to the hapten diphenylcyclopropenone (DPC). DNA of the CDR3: TGTGCCAGCAGTTACTATAGCGGTTCTGGGGCCAACGTCCTGACTTTC. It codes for CASSYYSGSGANVLTF.